This TCR beta chain was observed in a study of blood T cells in healthy people across ages. Overall study findings and caveats: Strong correlation linked observed beta diversity and percent naive T cells.

Together with a sample-barcoded 5' primer, a J-beta primer mix was included in a second PCR lasting about 6 to 11 cycles. TCRdb reprocessed the 5' RACE reads with MiXCR, giving one entry per CDR3 protein. The sample shows 1.5 million to 2 million distinct CDR3 sequences, about 39% of them seen only once. This clonotype was seen more than once but under ten times. As yet, its antigen is unknown. Healthy Caucasian individuals from Russia aged 6 to 90 were enrolled as donors. Isolated PBMCs totaled at least 6 million in each sample. The extraction recovered at least 5 micrograms of total RNA per sample. Trimming took off 5 bases at V and 5 bases at J, with 15 bases between the two ends. This CDR3 comprises 14 residues.

Sequences were obtained from blood. The TCR originated in a human donor in good health. The chain carries TRBV12-3 or TRBV12-4 and TRBJ2-5, with a tentative D call TRBD2 (6 bases). The CDR3 loop is CASSPAGPRETQYF. The CDR3 region has the DNA TGTGCCAGCAGTCCGGCGGGGCCGAGGGAGACCCAGTACTTC.